A selection of T cell receptor beta chains follows, all from one sample in a study of OX40 agonist ivuxolimab in advanced cancers. The assay was immunoSEQ multiplex PCR, and TCRdb's table has in-frame clones only and misses some. Counted here are around 92,000 clones, roughly 94% occurring once; the ten biggest clones make up less than 0.2%. The material was CD4+ or CD8+ T cells sorted from blood, obtained in a trial of the OX40 agonist ivuxolimab. The source of these receptors is an adult with an advanced solid tumor such as melanoma, head and neck, liver or kidney cancer. The CDR3 runs from the conserved cysteine through the conserved F or W. The D gene is left open where the match is weak. Rows give clone size only sometimes, using once, few, many, or a class for an expanded clone.

j_call clone_size d_call v_call cdr3_nt cdr3_aa
TRBJ2-2 NA NA TRBV7-2 TGTGCCAGCAGTAGCGGATTGAACACCGGGGAGCTGTTTTTT CASSSGLNTGELFF
TRBJ2-2 NA NA TRBV7-3 TGTGCCAGCAGCCCGCACAAGAGCGGAAACACCGGGGAGCTGTTTTTT CASSPHKSGNTGELFF
TRBJ1-1 NA NA TRBV5-1 TGCGCCAGCATCGGACAGAACATGAACACTGAAGCTTTCTTT CASIGQNMNTEAFF
TRBJ1-1 once TRBD1 TRBV7-3 TGTGCCAGCAGCTTACTCGGACAGGGGAAGGCTGAAGCTTTCTTT CASSLLGQGKAEAFF
TRBJ1-2 NA NA TRBV5-8 TGTGCCAGCAGACGGACGAAGGGTAGCTACACCTTC CASRRTKGSYTF
TRBJ1-2 NA NA TRBV10-3 TGTGCCATCAGTGAGTCAAGGGGCCGTACTAACTATGGCTACACCTTC CAISESRGRTNYGYTF
TRBJ1-2 NA NA TRBV6-1 TGTGCCAGCAGTGAATTCGACGGTCGTACAGGCCGCAACTATGGCTACACCTTC CASSEFDGRTGRNYGYTF
TRBJ2-7 once NA TRBV28 TGTGCCAGCAGTTTATCACGGTGGGGGGCTTCCGACGAGCAGTACTTC CASSLSRWGASDEQYF
TRBJ2-7 NA NA TRBV14 TGTGCCAGCAGCCAAGTATGGAGCTCCTACGAGCAGTACTTC CASSQVWSSYEQYF
TRBJ1-3 NA TRBD1 TRBV4-2 TGTGCCAGCAGCTTCGTGGGACAGGGCCTTAAGAGCTCTGGAAACACCATATATTTT CASSFVGQGLKSSGNTIYF
TRBJ2-6 NA TRBD1 TRBV18 TGTGCCAGCTCACCAGGACAGGGGGCAGGTGGGGCCAACGTCCTGACTTTC CASSPGQGAGGANVLTF
TRBJ1-4 NA TRBD1 TRBV5-1 TGCGCCAGCAGCTTTTCGACAGGGGGCGGAGGGGTAAAACTGTTTTTT CASSFSTGGGGVKLFF
TRBJ1-4 NA NA TRBV7-9 TGTGCCGGGCTTCGGCTCAATAATGAAAAACTGTTTTTT CAGLRLNNEKLFF
TRBJ2-1 NA TRBD2 TRBV7-9 TGTGCCAGCAGCCGAAGCGGGAGTGCCTACAATGAGCAGTTCTTC CASSRSGSAYNEQFF
TRBJ2-5 few NA TRBV14 TGTGCCAGCAGCCAAGGGTTCCTAGCGATGAGGGAGACCCAGTACTTC CASSQGFLAMRETQYF
TRBJ2-2 NA NA TRBV7-6 TGTGCCAGCAGCTTGATATCCACCGGGGAGCTGTTTTTT CASSLISTGELFF
TRBJ1-5 NA NA TRBV6-5 TGTGCCAGCAGTTACTCGATGGGAGGGGACCAGCCCCAGCATTTT CASSYSMGGDQPQHF
TRBJ1-1 NA NA TRBV28 TGTGCCAGCATTGGGGTTACTGAAGCTTTCTTT CASIGVTEAFF
TRBJ2-7 NA NA TRBV7-6 TGTGCCAGCAGCTTAGATATGGCGTCAGGCTCCTACGAGCAGTACTTC CASSLDMASGSYEQYF
TRBJ2-2 few TRBD2 TRBV5-1 TGCGCCAGCAGCTTGGAGCGGGGGGACACCGGGGAGCTGTTTTTT CASSLERGDTGELFF
TRBJ2-7 NA NA TRBV2 TGTGCCAGCAGTGACCCCCCCTACGAGCAGTACTTC CASSDPPYEQYF
TRBJ2-7 NA TRBD2 TRBV14 TGTGCCAGCAGCCAAGCTAGCGGGAGGTTCTACGAGCAGTACTTC CASSQASGRFYEQYF
TRBJ2-3 NA TRBD1 TRBV30 TGTGCCTGGAAAACAGGGGGCTTGGATACGCAGTATTTT CAWKTGGLDTQYF
TRBJ2-7 NA TRBD2 TRBV10-3 TGTGCCATCAGCGGACTAGCGGGGGCCTACTACGAGCAGTACTTC CAISGLAGAYYEQYF
TRBJ2-5 NA TRBD1 TRBV19 TGTGCCAGTAGTTCCGGACAGGGAGGATGGGAGACCCAGTACTTC CASSSGQGGWETQYF
TRBJ1-1 once NA TRBV28 TGTGCCAGCGCGTGGACCACTGAAGCTTTCTTT CASAWTTEAFF
TRBJ1-3 NA TRBD1 TRBV5-1 TGCGCCAGCAGCTGGACCGGGACAGGCTCTGGAAACACCATATATTTT CASSWTGTGSGNTIYF
TRBJ2-3 NA NA TRBV9 TGTGCCAGCAGCCCCCGTAGTGGGGGGCCCGACGCAGATACGCAGTATTTT CASSPRSGGPDADTQYF
TRBJ1-4 NA NA TRBV10-2 TGCGCCAGCAGTGACCACGGACAGACAACTAATGAAAAACTGTTTTTT CASSDHGQTTNEKLFF
TRBJ2-1 NA TRBD2 TRBV7-2 TGTGCCAGCAGCTTAGCATGGTCTAGCGGCCAGAGCTCCTACAATGAGCAGTTCTTC CASSLAWSSGQSSYNEQFF
TRBJ1-2 NA NA TRBV6-6 TGTGCCAGCAGTTACATGCAGGGGAGCGACAGCTACACCTTC CASSYMQGSDSYTF